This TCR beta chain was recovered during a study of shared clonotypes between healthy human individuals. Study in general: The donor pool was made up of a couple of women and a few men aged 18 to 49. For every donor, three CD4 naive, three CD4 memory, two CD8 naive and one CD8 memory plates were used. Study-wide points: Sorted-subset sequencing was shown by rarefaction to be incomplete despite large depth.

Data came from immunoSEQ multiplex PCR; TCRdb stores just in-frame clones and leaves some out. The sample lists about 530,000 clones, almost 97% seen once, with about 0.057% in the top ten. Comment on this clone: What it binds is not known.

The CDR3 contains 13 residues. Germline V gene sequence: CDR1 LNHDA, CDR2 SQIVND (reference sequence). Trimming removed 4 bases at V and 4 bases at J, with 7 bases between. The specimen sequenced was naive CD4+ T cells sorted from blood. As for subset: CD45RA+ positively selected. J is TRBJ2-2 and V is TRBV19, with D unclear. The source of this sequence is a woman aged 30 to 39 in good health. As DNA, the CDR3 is TGTGCCAGTAGTACTCAGAGCACCGGGGAGCTGTTTTTT. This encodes CASSTQSTGELFF.